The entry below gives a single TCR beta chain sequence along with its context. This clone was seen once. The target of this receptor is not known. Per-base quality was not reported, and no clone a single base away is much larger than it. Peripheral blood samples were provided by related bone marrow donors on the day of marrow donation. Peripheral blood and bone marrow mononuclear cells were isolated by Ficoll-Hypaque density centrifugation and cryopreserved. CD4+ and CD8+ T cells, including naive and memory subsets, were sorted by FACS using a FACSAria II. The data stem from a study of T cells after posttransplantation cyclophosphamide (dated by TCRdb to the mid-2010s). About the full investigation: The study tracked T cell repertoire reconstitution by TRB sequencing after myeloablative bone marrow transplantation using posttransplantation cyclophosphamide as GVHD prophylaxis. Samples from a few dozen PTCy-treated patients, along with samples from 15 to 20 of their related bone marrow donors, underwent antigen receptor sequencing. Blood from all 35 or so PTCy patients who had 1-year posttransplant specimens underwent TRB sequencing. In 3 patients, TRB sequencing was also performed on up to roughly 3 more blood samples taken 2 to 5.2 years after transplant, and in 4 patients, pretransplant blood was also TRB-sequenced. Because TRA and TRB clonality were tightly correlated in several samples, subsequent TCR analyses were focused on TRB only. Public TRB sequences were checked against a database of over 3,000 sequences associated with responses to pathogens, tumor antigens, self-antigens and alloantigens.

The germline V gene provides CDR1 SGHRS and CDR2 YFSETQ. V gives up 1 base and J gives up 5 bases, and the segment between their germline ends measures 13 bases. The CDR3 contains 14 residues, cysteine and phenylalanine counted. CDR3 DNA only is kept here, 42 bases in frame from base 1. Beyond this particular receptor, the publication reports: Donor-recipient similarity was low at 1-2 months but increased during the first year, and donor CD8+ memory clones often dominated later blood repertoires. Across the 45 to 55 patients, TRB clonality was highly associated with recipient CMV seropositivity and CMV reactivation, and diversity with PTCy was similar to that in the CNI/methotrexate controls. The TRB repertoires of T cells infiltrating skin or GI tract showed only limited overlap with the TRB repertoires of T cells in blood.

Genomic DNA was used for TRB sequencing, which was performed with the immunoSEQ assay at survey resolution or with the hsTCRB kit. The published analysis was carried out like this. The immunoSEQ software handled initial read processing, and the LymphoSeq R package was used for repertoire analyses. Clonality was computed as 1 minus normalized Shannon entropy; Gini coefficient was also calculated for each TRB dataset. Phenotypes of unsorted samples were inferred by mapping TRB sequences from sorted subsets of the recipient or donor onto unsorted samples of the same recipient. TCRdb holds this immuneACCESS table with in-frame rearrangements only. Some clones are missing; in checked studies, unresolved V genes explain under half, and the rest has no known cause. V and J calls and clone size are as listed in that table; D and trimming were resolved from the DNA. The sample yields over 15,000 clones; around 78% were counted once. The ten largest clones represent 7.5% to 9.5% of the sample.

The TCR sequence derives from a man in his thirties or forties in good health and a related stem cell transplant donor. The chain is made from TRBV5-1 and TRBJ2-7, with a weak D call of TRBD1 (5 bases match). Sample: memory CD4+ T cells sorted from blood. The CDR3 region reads CASSLSGRVDEQYF. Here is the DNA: TGCGCCAGCAGCTTGTCGGGCAGGGTTGACGAGCAGTACTTC.